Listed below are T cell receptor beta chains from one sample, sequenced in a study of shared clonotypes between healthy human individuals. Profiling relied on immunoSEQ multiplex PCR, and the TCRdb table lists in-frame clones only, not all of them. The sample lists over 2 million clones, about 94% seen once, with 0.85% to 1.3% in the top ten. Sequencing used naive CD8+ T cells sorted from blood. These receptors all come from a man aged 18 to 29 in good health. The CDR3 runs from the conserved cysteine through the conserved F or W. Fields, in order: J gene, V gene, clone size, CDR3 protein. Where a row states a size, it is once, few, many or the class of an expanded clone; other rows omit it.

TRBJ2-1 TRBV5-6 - CASSWGDSDNEQFF
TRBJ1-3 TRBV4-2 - CASSLSGEGDGNTIYF
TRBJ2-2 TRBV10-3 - CASSSGLANTGELFF
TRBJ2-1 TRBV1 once CTSSLLNWEQFF
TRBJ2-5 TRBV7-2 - CASSQDRDRVETQYF
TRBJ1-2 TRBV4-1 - CASSQERAGGYTF
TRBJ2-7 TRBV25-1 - CASSEIGVEQYF
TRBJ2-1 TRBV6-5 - CASSGTSPHEQFF
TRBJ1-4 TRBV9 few CASSVAGTGNEKLFF
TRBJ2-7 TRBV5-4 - CASRTLGAYEQYF
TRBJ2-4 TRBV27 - CASTDRGGIQYF
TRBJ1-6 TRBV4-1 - CASSQVTGYSPLHF
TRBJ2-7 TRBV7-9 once CASLGQGYEQYF
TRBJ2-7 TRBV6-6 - CASSYSAGGYEQYF
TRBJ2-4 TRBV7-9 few CASSPGAVENIQYF
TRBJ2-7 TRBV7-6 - CASSLGESGYEQYF
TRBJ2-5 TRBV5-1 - CASSEKISSGLETQYF
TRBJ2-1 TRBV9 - CASSAPTGWDSYNEQFF
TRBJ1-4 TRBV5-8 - CASSYGTFNEKLFF
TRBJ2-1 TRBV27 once CASSFRGSYNEQFF
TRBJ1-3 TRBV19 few CASSEGSSGNTIYF
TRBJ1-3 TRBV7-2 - CASSPRIGGQGDTIYF
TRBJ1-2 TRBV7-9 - CASSLAGAYGYTF
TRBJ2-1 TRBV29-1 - CSVEGTSGRPNEQFF
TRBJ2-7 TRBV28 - CASGQGTYEQYF
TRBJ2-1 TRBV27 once CASSFGGNNEQFF
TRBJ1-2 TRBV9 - CASSVNPQDSNYGYTF
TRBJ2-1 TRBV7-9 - CASSPEPGLAGKDNNEQFF
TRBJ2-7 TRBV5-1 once CARPLLGEQYF
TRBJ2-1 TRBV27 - CASSLTSELDEQFF
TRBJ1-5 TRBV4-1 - CASREEAGPQHF
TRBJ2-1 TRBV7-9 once CASSSSGRVYNEQFF
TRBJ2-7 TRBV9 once CASSVGPVYEQYF
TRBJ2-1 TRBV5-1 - CASSPIRGNEQFF
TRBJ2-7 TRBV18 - CASSPQGGGRSYEQYF
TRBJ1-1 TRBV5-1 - CASSLGATEAFF
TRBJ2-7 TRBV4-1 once CASSLRDKSNYEQYF
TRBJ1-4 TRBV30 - CAWSVSGWGSEKLFF
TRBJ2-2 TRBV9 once CASRTGGAGELFF
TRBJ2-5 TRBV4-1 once CASSQADRGLVVETQYF
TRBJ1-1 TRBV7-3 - CASSLTTGVNTEAFF
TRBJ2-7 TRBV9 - CASSVASPSEQYF
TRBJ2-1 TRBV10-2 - CASSGQEDSYNEQFF
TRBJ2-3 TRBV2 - CASSDIAGAPDTQYF
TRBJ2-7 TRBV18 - CASSPPGQPSYEQYF
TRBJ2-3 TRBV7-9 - CASSLGTSFGTDTQYF
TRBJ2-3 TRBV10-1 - CASSEGRTTDTQYF
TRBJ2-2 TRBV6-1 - CASSEVGGATGELFF
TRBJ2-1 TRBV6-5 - CASSYSAEGDEQFF
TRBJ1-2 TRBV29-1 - CSVVDRDYGYTF
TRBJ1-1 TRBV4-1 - CASSQEGQAEAFF
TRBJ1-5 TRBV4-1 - CASSQGGRGLQPQHF
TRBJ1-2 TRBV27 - CASSLVWDRDDGYTF
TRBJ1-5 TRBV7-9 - CASSFSDRVFGNQPQHF